This T cell receptor (beta chain) appears in the sequencing data of a study of blood T cells in healthy people across ages. A second PCR of about 7 to 12 cycles used a sample-barcoded 5' primer and a J-beta primer mix. In TCRdb, the 5' RACE reads were re-called with MiXCR into one record per CDR3 protein. The sample carries some 370,000 distinct CDR3 sequences, 50% to 60% recorded once. This clonotype has only one observation. Input material: blood. This clonotype originated in a man aged 55 to 70 in good health.

CDR3 sequence (DNA): TGCAGCGTTGAGGGGAATAGCGGGGGCAACGGGGATACGCAGTATTTT. Translated: CSVEGNSGGNGDTQYF. The V gene is TRBV29-1, the J gene TRBJ2-3; 9 bases match TRBD2. Trimming cost V 3 bases and J 6 bases; bases outside gene matches: 13. CDR1 is SQVTM and CDR2 is ANQGSEA in the germline V gene. This CDR3 region has 16 residues.